Sequencing of this T cell receptor beta chain was carried out in a study of blood T cells in healthy people across ages. Trimming took 6 bases from V and 5 from J, leaving 13 bases between them. The germline V gene encodes CDR1 KGHSH and CDR2 LQKENI. The CDR3 runs to 13 residues. For the second PCR, which ran for roughly 6 to 12 cycles, a sample-barcoded 5' primer and a J-beta primer mix were used. Each CDR3 protein gets one entry after TCRdb re-called the 5' RACE reads with MiXCR. The top ten clones hold 25% to 35% of a sample with about 640,000 distinct CDR3 sequences, 40% to 45% of them seen once. This clonotype showed up just a few times.

The V call is TRBV18, the J call TRBJ2-5; D not resolved. Sequences were obtained from blood. The source is an older man in good health. The CDR3 sequence: CASSPDGPETQYF. The CDR3 DNA reads as TGTGCCAGCTCTCCCGACGGGCCGGAGACCCAGTACTTC.